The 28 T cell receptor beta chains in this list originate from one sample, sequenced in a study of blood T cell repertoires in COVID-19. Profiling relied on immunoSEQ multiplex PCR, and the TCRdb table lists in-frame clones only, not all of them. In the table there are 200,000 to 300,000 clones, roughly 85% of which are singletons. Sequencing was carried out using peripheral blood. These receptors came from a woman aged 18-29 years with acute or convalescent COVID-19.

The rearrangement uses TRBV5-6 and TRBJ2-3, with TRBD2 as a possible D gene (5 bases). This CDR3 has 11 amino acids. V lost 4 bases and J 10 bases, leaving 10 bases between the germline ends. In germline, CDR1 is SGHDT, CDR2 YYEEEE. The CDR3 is CASSRGMPQYF. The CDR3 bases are TGTGCCAGCAGCCGGGGAATGCCGCAGTATTTT.

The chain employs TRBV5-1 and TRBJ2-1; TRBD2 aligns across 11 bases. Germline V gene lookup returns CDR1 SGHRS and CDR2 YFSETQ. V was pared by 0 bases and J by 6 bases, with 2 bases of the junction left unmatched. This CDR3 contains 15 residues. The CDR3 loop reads CASSLGTSGSNEQFF. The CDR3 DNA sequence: TGCGCCAGCAGCTTGGGGACTAGCGGGTCCAATGAGCAGTTCTTC.

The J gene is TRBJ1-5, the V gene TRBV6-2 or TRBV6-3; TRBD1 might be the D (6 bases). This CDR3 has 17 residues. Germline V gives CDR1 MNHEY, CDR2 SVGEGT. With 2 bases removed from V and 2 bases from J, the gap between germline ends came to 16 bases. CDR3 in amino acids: CASSYTQGFGGNQPQHF. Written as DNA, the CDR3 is TGTGCCAGCAGTTACACCCAGGGGTTTGGTGGCAATCAGCCCCAGCATTTT.

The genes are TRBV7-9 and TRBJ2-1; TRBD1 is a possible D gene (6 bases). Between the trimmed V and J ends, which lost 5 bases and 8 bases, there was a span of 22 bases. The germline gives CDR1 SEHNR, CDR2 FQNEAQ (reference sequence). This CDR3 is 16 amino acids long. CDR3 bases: TGTGCCAGCAGCCCACCCCCCCACAGGGACGGGGATGAGCAGTTCTTC. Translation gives CASSPPPHRDGDEQFF.

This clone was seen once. CDR3 nucleotides: TGCGCCAGCAGCCAAGATTGGGCGGGACTAGGTTCCTACGAGCAGTACTTC. It translates to CASSQDWAGLGSYEQYF. The gene calls are TRBV4-1 and TRBJ2-7, with 8 bases lining up with TRBD2. Germline values: CDR1 MGHRA, CDR2 YSYEKL. This CDR3 region has 17 residues. Unmatched junction bases numbered 8, after V lost 0 bases and J lost 1 base.

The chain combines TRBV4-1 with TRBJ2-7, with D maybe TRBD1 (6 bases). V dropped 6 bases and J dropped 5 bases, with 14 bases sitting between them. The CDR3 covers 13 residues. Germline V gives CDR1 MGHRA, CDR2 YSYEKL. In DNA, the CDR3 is TGCGCCAGCAGACAGGGATTGTGGGACGAGCAGTACTTC. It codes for CASRQGLWDEQYF.

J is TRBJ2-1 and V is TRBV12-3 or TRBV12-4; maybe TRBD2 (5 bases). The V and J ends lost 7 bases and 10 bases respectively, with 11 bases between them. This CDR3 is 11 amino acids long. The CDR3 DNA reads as TGTGCCAGCACCCGAGGGCGGGAGCAGTTCTTC. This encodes CASTRGREQFF.

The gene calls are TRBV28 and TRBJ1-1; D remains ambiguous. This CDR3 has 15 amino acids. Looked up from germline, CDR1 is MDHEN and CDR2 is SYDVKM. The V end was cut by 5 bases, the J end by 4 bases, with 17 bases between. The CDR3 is CASSHSGPAGTEAFF. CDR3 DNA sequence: TGTGCCAGCAGTCACTCCGGGCCCGCGGGCACTGAAGCTTTCTTT.

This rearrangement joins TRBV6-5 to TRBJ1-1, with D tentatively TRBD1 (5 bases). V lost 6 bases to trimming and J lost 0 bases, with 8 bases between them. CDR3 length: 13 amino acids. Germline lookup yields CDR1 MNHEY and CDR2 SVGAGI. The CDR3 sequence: CASSRQMNTEAFF. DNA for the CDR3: TGTGCCAGCAGCCGACAGATGAACACTGAAGCTTTCTTT.

In nucleotides, the CDR3 is TGTGCCAGCAGTTTATCGTATAGCAATCAGCCCCAGCATTTT. It codes for CASSLSYSNQPQHF. The chain links TRBV27 to TRBJ1-5, with D uncertain. From germline, CDR1 is MNHEY and CDR2 SMNVEV (reference sequence). This CDR3 is built from 14 residues. Trimming cost V 0 bases and J 0 bases, with 3 bases left between them.

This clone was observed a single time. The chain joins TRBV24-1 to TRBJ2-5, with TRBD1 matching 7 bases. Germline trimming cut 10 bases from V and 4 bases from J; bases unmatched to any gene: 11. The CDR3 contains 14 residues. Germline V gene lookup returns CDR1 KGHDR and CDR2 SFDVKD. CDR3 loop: CATADSQGVETQYF. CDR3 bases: TGTGCCACTGCTGACTCCCAGGGGGTAGAGACCCAGTACTTC.

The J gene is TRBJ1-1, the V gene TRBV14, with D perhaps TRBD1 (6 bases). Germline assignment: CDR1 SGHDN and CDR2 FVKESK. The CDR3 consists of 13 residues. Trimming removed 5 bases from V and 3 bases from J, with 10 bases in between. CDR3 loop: CASSTQGYTEAFF. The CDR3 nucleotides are TGTGCCAGCAGCACACAGGGTTACACTGAAGCTTTCTTT.

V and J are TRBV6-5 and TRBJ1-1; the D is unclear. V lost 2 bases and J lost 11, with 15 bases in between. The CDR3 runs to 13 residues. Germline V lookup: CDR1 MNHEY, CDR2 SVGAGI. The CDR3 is CASSYGSLTGAFF. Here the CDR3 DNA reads TGTGCCAGCAGTTACGGTTCTCTGACCGGGGCTTTCTTT.

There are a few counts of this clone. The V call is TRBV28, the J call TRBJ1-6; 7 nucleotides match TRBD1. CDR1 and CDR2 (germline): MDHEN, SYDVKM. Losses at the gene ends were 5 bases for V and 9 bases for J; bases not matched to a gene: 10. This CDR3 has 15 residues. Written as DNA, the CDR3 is TGTGCCAGCAGTCCCCCCGACAGGGTTGGTTCACCCCTCCACTTT. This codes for CASSPPDRVGSPLHF.

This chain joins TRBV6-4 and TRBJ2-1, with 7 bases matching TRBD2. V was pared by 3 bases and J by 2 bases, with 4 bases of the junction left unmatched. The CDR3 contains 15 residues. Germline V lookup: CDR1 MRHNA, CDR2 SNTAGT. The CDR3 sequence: CASSERLAAYNEQFF. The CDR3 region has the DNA TGTGCCAGCAGTGAAAGGCTAGCGGCCTACAATGAGCAGTTCTTC.

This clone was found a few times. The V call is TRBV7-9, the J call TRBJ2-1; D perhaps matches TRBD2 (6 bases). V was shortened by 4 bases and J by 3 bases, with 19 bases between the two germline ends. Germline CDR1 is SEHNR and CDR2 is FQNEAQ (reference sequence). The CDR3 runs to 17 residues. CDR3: CASSSSSATVVYNEQFF. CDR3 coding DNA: TGTGCCAGCAGCTCCTCTAGCGCGACGGTTGTCTACAATGAGCAGTTCTTC.

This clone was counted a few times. CDR3: CASTDNRDTGELFF. The CDR3 nucleotides read TGTGCCAGTACCGATAACAGGGATACCGGGGAGCTGTTTTTT. This chain connects TRBV19 to TRBJ2-2, with TRBD1 as a possible D gene (6 bases). The CDR3 has 14 amino acids. The germline gives CDR1 LNHDA, CDR2 SQIVND (reference sequence). Between the trimmed V and J ends, which lost 7 bases and 5 bases, there was a span of 14 bases.

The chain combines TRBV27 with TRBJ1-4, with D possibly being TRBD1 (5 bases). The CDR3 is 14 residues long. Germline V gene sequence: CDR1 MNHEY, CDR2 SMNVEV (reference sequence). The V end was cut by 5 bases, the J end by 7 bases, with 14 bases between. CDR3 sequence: CASSRGVGGEKLFF. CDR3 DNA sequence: TGTGCCAGCAGTCGGGGGGTGGGCGGTGAAAAACTGTTTTTT.

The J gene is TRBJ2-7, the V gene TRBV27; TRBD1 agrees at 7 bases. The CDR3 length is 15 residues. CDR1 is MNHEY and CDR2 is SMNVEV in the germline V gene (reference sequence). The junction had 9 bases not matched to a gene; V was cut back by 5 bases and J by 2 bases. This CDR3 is CASSPDRSPAYEQYF. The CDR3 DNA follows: TGTGCCAGCAGTCCGGACAGGTCCCCCGCCTACGAGCAGTACTTC.

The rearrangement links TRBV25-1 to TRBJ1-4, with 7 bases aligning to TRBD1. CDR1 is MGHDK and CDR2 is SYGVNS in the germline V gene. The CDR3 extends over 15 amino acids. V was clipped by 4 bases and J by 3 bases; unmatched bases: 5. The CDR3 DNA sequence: TGTGCCAGCAGTGGCGGACAGGCTTCTAATGAAAAACTGTTTTTT. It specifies CASSGGQASNEKLFF. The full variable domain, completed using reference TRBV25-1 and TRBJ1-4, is EADIYQTPRYLVIGTGKKITLECSQTMGHDKMYWYQQDPGMELHLIHYSYGVNSTEKGDLSSESTVSRIRTEHFPLTLESARPSHTSQYLCASSGGQASNEKLFFGSGTQLSVL.

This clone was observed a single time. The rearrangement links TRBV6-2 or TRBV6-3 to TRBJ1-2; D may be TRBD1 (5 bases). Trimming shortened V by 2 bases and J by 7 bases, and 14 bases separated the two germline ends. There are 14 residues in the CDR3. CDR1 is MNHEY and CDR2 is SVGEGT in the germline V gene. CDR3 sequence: CASSYQGGMVGYTF. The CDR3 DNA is TGTGCCAGCAGTTACCAGGGAGGTATGGTTGGCTACACCTTC.

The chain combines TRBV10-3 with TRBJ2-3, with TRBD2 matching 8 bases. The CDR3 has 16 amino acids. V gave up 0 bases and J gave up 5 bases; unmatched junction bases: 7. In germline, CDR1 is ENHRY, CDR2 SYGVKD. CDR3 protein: CAISESRTSSGDTQYF. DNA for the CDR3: TGTGCCATCAGTGAGTCGAGGACTAGCTCGGGAGATACGCAGTATTTT.

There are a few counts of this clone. CDR3 region: CASSTGLDTGELFF. The CDR3 nucleotides read TGTGCCAGCAGCACCGGACTCGACACCGGGGAGCTGTTTTTT. The rearrangement uses TRBV6-2 or TRBV6-3 and TRBJ2-2, with D perhaps matching TRBD2 (5 bases). CDR1 is MNHEY and CDR2 is SVGEGT in the germline V gene. Trimming shortened V by 6 bases and J by 3 bases, and 11 bases separated the two germline ends. The CDR3 extends over 14 amino acids.

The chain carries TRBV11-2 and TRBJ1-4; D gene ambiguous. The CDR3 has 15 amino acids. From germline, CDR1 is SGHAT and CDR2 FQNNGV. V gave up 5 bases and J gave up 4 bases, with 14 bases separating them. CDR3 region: CASSPSGPSNEKLFF. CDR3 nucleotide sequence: TGTGCCAGCAGCCCAAGCGGACCGAGTAATGAAAAACTGTTTTTT.

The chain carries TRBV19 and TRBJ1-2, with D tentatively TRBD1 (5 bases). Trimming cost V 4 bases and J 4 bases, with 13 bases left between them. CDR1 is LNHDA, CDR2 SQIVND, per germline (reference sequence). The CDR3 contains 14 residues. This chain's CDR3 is CASSRGEGPYGYTF. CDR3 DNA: TGTGCCAGTAGTAGGGGGGAGGGCCCCTATGGCTACACCTTC.

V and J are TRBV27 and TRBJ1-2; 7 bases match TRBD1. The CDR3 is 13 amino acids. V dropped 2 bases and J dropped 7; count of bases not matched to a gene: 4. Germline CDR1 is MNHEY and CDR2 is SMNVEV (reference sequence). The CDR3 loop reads CASSLNRGFGYTF. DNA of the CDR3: TGTGCCAGCAGTTTAAACAGGGGTTTTGGCTACACCTTC.

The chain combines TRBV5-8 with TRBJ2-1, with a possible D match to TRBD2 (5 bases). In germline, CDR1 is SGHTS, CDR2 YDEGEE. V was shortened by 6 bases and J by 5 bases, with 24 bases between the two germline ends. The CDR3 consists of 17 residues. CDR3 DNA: TGTGCCAGCAATCGTCCCCCGCGTTTTAGCGCTCACAATGAGCAGTTCTTC. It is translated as CASNRPPRFSAHNEQFF.

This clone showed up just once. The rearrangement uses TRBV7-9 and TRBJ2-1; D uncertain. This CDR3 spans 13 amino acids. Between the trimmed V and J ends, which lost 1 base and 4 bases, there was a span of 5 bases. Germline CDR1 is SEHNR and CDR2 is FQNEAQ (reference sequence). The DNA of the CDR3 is TGTGCCAGCAGCTTAGAGCCTTACAATGAGCAGTTCTTC. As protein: CASSLEPYNEQFF.